Described below is a single TCR beta chain sequence and its context. Its specificity is unknown. Naive CD8 cells lacked CD45RO, underwent positive selection for CCR7 and left out terminally differentiated effector memory CD45RA+ cells. V lost 8 bases, J lost 3 bases, and 11 bases lay in between. This CDR3 is built from 12 residues. Per germline, CDR1 SNHLY and CDR2 FYNNEI. This sample is part of a study of shared clonotypes between healthy human individuals. Regarding the study as a whole: Represented diversity (both genetic and exposure-history) was limited by the small number of donors.

Data came from immunoSEQ multiplex PCR; TCRdb stores just in-frame clones and leaves some out. The table has roughly 2 million clones, approximately 94% seen once. Sequenced input: naive CD8+ T cells sorted from blood. The chain employs TRBV2 and TRBJ2-7, with a tentative D call TRBD2 (5 bases). This clonotype originated in a man aged 18 to 30 in good health. CDR3 residues: CASFGSDYEQYF. The CDR3 bases are TGTGCCAGCTTTGGTAGCGACTACGAGCAGTACTTC. The full variable domain, with the rest looked up from reference TRBV2 and TRBJ2-7, is EPEVTQTPSHQVTQMGQEVILRCVPISNHLYFYWYRQILGQKVEFLVSFYNNEISEKSEIFDDQFSVERPDGSNFTLKIRSTKLEDSAMYFCASFGSDYEQYFGPGTRLTVT.